A selection of T cell receptor beta chains follows, all from one sample in a study of T cell responses to AZD1222 COVID-19 vaccine. The method was immunoSEQ multiplex PCR; TCRdb's version includes in-frame clones alone and lacks a portion of them. The sample yields 95,000 to 150,000 clones, under 95% seen once. The specimen was peripheral blood, collected 28 days after the second AZD1222 dose. These receptors came from an adult who received the AZD1222 COVID-19 vaccine. CDR3s include the opening cysteine and the closing phenylalanine or tryptophan. A D gene is named only where the DNA matches it firmly. Where a row states a size, it is once, few, many or the class of an expanded clone; other rows omit it.

>-|TRBJ1-3|TRBV13|-
CASSARGSGNTIYF
TGTGCCAGCAGCGCCCGGGGATCTGGAAACACCATATATTTT
>-|TRBJ1-2|TRBV7-2|-
CASTIDSGGGYTF
TGTGCCAGCACCATTGATAGCGGGGGCGGCTACACCTTC
>-|TRBJ2-2|TRBV6-5|-
CASREGANTGELFF
TGTGCCAGCAGAGAGGGGGCGAACACCGGGGAGCTGTTTTTT
>-|TRBJ2-2|TRBV3-1/TRBV3-2|TRBD2
CASSLLAGGPTGELFF
TGTGCCAGCAGCCTACTAGCGGGGGGGCCCACCGGGGAGCTGTTTTTT
>once|TRBJ2-7|TRBV21-1|-
CASSKDLAREDEQYF
TGTGCCAGCAGCAAAGATCTCGCCAGGGAAGACGAGCAGTACTTC
>-|TRBJ2-4|TRBV5-1|-
CASSLGRSNRADIQYF
TGCGCCAGCAGCTTGGGTAGGAGTAATAGGGCTGACATTCAGTACTTC
>-|TRBJ2-3|TRBV19|-
CASSIGGDTQYF
TGTGCCAGTAGTATTGGGGGAGATACGCAGTATTTT
>-|TRBJ1-5|TRBV9|-
CASSVAMGSNQPQHF
TGTGCCAGCAGCGTAGCGATGGGGAGCAATCAGCCCCAGCATTTT
>-|TRBJ1-3|TRBV29-1|-
CSVVAGGNTIYF
TGCAGCGTTGTGGCAGGCGGAAACACCATATATTTT
>-|TRBJ2-2|TRBV15|TRBD2
CATSRDRASGHGELFF
TGTGCCACCAGCAGAGATCGGGCTAGCGGGCACGGGGAGCTGTTTTTT
>once|TRBJ2-3|TRBV9|TRBD2
CASSVDNGRGADTQYF
TGTGCCAGCAGCGTAGATAACGGGAGGGGGGCAGATACGCAGTATTTT
>-|TRBJ1-5|TRBV24-1|-
CATSDLRASRGYGNQPQHF
TGTGCCACCAGTGATTTGCGAGCAAGTCGGGGGTATGGCAATCAGCCCCAGCATTTT
>-|TRBJ1-1|TRBV7-9|-
CASSIPGTPEAFF
TGTGCCAGCAGCATCCCCGGGACCCCTGAAGCTTTCTTT
>-|TRBJ1-1|TRBV5-1|-
CASSLIGGQGSTEAFF
TGCGCCAGCAGCTTGATCGGGGGCCAGGGAAGCACTGAAGCTTTCTTT
>-|TRBJ1-1|TRBV27|-
CASSSSMNTEAFF
TGTGCCAGCAGTTCCAGTATGAACACTGAAGCTTTCTTT
>once|TRBJ1-3|TRBV9|-
CASSVAGREGNTIYF
TGTGCCAGCAGCGTAGCGGGCAGGGAAGGAAACACCATATATTTT
>-|TRBJ1-2|TRBV10-1|-
CASSDIRVGENYGYTF
TGCGCCAGCAGTGATATCCGAGTAGGGGAAAACTATGGCTACACCTTC
>-|TRBJ2-7|TRBV6-5|TRBD1
CASRGQGTPYEQYF
TGTGCCAGCAGAGGACAGGGGACCCCCTACGAGCAGTACTTC
>-|TRBJ1-5|TRBV5-1|TRBD1
CASSLEGQGAQPQHF
TGCGCCAGCAGCTTGGAGGGACAGGGTGCTCAGCCCCAGCATTTT
>-|TRBJ1-2|TRBV4-1|-
CASSQEAPDFYGYTF
TGCGCCAGCAGCCAAGAAGCCCCAGATTTCTATGGCTACACCTTC
>-|TRBJ2-1|TRBV4-3|TRBD2
CASSQAKRGFGEQFF
TGCGCCAGCAGCCAAGCTAAGCGGGGTTTTGGTGAGCAGTTCTTC
>-|TRBJ2-7|TRBV27|-
CASSLSGAYEQYF
TGTGCCAGCAGTTTATCAGGTGCCTACGAGCAGTACTTC